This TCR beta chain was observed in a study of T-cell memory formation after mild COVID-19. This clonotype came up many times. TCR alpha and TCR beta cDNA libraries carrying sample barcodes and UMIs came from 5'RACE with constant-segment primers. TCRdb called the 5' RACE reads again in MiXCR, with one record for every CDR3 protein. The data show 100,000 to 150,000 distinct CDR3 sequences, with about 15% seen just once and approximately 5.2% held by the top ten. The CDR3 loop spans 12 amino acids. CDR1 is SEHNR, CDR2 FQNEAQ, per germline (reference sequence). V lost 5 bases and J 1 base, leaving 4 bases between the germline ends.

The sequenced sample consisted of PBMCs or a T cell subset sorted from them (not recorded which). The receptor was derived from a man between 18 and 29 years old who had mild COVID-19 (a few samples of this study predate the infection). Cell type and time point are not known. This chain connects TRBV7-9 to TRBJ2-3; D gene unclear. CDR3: CASSPRTDTQYF. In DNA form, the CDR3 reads TGTGCCAGCAGCCCCCGCACAGATACGCAGTATTTT.